This TCR beta chain was identified in a study of neurological immune-mediated disorders (dated by TCRdb to between 2017 and 2020). Background for the entire study: Of the approximately 34 multiple sclerosis patients, about 31 had relapsing-remitting MS and 3 had secondary progressive MS. Using UMI-based sequencing, the study compared peripheral blood TCR-beta repertoires from patients with HTLV-I-associated myelopathy (HAM/TSP), patients with multiple sclerosis, and healthy controls. The 90 to 110 TCR-beta libraries covered PBMC samples along with longitudinal samples, technical triplicates, and paired sorted CD4+ and CD8+ T-cell subsets. The cohort comprised 68 subjects: about 14 HAM/TSP patients, approximately 34 multiple sclerosis patients and 20 healthy controls.

The germline V gene (reference sequence) provides CDR1 WNHNN and CDR2 SYGVQD. Including cysteine and phenylalanine, the CDR3 has 13 amino acids. The DNA shown is the 39-base CDR3, in frame from base 1. V is clipped by 0 bases and J by 4 bases, and the sequence between their germline boundaries is 7 bases long. This clonotype came up many times. Its antigen remains unidentified. Within one base of it there is no much larger clone, and no base qualities were kept. What the research found in general, with its limitations: TCR clonal expansion was highest in HAM/TSP patients and lowest in MS patients, with MS patients falling below even healthy controls. No identical CDR3 amino acid sequences were found to be shared among expanded clones across subjects, suggesting that TCR-beta repertoires were private in all groups. In phylogenetic analysis, the repertoires of 18 of 34 MS patients grouped into a cluster of related CDR3 sequences, which suggests a possible signature at the repertoire level. The MS cluster was not associated with any clinical or MRI features, and the authors stated that larger cohorts are needed.

Libraries from unsorted PBMCs were made from 2 million PBMCs kept in RNAlater at -80 degrees C until RNA extraction. The multiple sclerosis patients were enrolled in a US clinical protocol that used magnetic resonance imaging to evaluate disease progression. Peripheral blood was subjected to Ficoll-Hypaque density gradient centrifugation to isolate PBMCs, which were then cryopreserved in liquid nitrogen. To synthesize cDNA, template-switch 5'RACE was performed with a primer carrying a 10-nucleotide random unique molecular identifier so that each TCR transcript was tagged. Each sequencing run produced over 170 million TCR-beta sequences covering 15-18 subjects. The RNeasy kit was used to extract total RNA. TCR-beta VDJ regions were amplified with primers for the TCR constant region and the 5'RACE anchor, using the KAPA Real-time Library Amplification kit. A first PCR added sample indexes and Illumina adaptors, after which a second PCR increased the library yield. After Ampure bead purification, the roughly 650 bp TCR product was size-selected on a 2% E-gel SizeSelection system. Before pooling, library quality was checked on a Bioanalyzer, concentration was measured with Qubit, and libraries were quantified with the Kapa Library Quantification kit. Paired-end 2 x 150 bp sequencing of the libraries was performed on an Illumina HiSeq 2500. To increase sequence diversity, roughly 24-31% phiX was spiked into each library pool. Per the original workflow: Quality-filtered reads were processed with the UMI-based MiGEC pipeline, which removed over 75% of raw TCR sequences during error correction. IMGT germline references were used for alignment of VDJ genes, and clonotypes were defined by a unique CDR3 amino acid sequence together with V-J genes. VDJtools evaluated clonal expansion, Shannon diversity and CDR3 relatedness (CalcPairwiseDistances, ClusterSamples); CLCbio workbench built phylogenetic trees. Clones with at least 8 unique UMIs were defined as expanded, with this threshold being based on coefficient-of-variation modelling across technical triplicates. In TCRdb, the public reads were trimmed at Q25 with fastp and aligned with MiXCR, with productive beta chains retained. Every distinct CDR3 protein forms one entry, paired with its most common genes and DNA. TCRdb's processing, not the study's, gives the V and J calls here. This sample gives about 46,000 distinct CDR3 sequences in total; under 2% of them show up just once. The top ten hold roughly 2% of the sample.

This receptor was obtained from a woman aged 40 to 55 with multiple sclerosis. Sequencing was performed on PBMCs. The V and J segments used are TRBV10-1 and TRBJ2-7; a tentative D call is TRBD2 (5 bases match). The DNA sequence reads TGCGCCAGCAGTGAGTCCCCGGGGTACGAGCAGTACTTC. This gives the protein CASSESPGYEQYF.